Sequencing of this T cell receptor (beta chain) was carried out in a study of T-cell memory formation after mild COVID-19. The V end lost 2 bases, the J end lost 7 bases, and 5 bases lay between the germline ends. This CDR3 is built from 12 residues. Germline CDR1 reads SEHNR; CDR2 reads FQNEAQ (reference sequence). This clonotype has just a few counts. Its target is unknown. Researchers used 5'RACE with constant-segment primers to make TCR alpha and TCR beta cDNA libraries that carry sample barcodes and UMIs. TCRdb re-called the 5' RACE reads through MiXCR, storing one row per CDR3 protein. Here the sample spans fewer than 350,000 distinct CDR3 sequences, approximately 8.4% being singletons. Study results and limitations: Clones shrinking between day 15 and 85 showed a balanced CD4/CD8 split, and those that grew later tilted toward CD4+. Nothing showed for sure that second-wave clones peaking on day 37 were SARS-CoV-2 specific.

The chain combines TRBV7-9 with TRBJ1-4; D not resolved. Sequencing input: PBMCs or a T cell subset sorted from them (not recorded which). The TCR originated in a man aged 18 to 30 who had mild COVID-19 (a few samples of this study predate the infection). Cell type and time point are not known. Here the CDR3 reads CASSLLSEKLFF. In nucleotides, the CDR3 is TGTGCCAGCAGCTTACTTAGTGAAAAACTGTTTTTT.